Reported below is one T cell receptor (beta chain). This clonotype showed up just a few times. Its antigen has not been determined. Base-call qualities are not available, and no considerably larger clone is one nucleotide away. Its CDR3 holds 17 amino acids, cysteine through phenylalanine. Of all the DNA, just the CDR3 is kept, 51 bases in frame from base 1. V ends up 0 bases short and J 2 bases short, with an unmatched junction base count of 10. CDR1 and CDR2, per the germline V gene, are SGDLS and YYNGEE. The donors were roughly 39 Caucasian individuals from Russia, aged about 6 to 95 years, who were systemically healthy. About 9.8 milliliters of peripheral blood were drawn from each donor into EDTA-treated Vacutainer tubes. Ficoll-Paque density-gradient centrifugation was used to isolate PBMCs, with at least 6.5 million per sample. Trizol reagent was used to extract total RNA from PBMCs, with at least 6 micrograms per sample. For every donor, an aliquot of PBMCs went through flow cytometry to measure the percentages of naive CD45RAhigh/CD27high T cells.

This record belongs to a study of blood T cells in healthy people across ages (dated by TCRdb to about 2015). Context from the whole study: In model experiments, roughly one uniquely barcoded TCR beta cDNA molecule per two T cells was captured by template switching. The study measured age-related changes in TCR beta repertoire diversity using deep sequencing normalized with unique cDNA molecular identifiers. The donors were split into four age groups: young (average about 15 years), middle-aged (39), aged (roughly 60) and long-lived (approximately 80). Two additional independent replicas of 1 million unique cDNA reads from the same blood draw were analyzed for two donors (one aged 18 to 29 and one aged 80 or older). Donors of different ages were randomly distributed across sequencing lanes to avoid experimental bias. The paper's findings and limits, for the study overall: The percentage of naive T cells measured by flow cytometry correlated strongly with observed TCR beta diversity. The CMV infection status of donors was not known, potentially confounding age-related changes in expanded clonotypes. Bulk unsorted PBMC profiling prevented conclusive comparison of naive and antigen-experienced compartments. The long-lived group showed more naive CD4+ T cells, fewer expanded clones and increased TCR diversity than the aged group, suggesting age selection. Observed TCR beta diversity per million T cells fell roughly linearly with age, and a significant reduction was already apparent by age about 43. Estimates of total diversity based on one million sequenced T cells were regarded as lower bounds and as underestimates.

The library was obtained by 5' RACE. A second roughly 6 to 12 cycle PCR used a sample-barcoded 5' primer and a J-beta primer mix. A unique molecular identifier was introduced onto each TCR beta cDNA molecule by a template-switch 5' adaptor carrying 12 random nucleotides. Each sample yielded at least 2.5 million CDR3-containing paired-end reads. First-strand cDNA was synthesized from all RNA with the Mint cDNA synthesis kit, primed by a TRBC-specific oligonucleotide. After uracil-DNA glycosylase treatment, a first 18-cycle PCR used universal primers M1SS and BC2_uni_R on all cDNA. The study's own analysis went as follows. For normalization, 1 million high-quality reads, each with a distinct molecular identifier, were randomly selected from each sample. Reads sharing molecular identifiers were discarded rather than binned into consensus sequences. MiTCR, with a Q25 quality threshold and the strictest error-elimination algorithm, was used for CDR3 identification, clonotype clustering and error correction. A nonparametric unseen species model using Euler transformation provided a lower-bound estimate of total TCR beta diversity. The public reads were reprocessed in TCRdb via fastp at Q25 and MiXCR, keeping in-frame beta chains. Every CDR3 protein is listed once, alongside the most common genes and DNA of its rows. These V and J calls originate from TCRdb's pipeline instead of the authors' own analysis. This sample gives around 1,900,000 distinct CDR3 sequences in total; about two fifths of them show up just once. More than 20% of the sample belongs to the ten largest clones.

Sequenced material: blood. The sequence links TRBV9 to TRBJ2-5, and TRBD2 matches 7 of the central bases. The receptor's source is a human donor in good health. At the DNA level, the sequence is TGTGCCAGCAGCGTAGGAGGAGGACTGGGAGGGCAAGAGACCCAGTACTTC. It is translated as CASSVGGGLGGQETQYF.